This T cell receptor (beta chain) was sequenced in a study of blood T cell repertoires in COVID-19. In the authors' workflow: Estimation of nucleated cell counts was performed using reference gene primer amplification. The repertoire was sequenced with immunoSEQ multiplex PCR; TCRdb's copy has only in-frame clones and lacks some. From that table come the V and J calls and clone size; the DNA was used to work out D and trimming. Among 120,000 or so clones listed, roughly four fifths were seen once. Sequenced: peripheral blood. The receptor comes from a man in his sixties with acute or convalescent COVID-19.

The CDR3 is CASRLQGAQETQYF. As DNA, the CDR3 is TGCGCCAGCAGACTCCAAGGGGCTCAAGAGACCCAGTACTTC. V gene TRBV5-1 combines with J gene TRBJ2-5, with a possible D match to TRBD1 (5 bases). The germline gives CDR1 SGHRS, CDR2 YFSETQ. The CDR3 totals 14 residues. Trimming shortened V by 5 bases and J by 2 bases, and 13 bases separated the two germline ends.